This record covers a single T cell receptor (beta chain). The data stem from a study of shared clonotypes between healthy human individuals. Repertoires were generated with immunoSEQ multiplex PCR, while TCRdb's copy carries only in-frame clones and drops some. The sample has over a million clones; about 75% are singletons. This CDR3 is built from 14 residues. V trimming: 0 bases; J trimming: 3 bases; junction bases outside the gene matches: 1. CDR1 is SGHRS, CDR2 YFSETQ, per germline. The source is a man younger than 35 in good health. The sequenced sample was memory CD4+ T cells sorted from blood. The subset here: CD45RA-negative fraction. The V call is TRBV5-1, the J call TRBJ2-5; 8 nucleotides align to TRBD2. The CDR3 loop reads CASSLGRGEETQYF. The CDR3 DNA reads as TGCGCCAGCAGCTTGGGGCGGGGGGAAGAGACCCAGTACTTC.